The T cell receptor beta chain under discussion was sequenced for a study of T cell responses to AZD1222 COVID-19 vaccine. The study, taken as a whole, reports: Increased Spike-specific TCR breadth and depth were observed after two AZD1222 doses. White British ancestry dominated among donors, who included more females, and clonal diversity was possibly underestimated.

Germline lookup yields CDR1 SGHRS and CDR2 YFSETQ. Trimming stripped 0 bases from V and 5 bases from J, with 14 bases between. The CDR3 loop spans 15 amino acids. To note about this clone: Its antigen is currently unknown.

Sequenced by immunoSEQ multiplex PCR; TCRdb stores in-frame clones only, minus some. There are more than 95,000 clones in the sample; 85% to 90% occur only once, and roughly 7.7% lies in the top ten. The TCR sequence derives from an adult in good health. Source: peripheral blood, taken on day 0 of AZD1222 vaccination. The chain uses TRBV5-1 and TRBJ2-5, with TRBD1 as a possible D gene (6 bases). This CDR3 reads CASSLGTVTRETQYF. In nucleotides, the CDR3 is TGCGCCAGCAGCTTGGGGACAGTTACCCGGGAGACCCAGTACTTC. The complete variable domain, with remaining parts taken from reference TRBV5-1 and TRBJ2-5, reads KAGVTQTPRYLIKTRGQQVTLSCSPISGHRSVSWYQQTPGQGLQFLFEYFSETQRNKGNFPGRFSGRQFSNSRSEMNVSTLELGDSALYLCASSLGTVTRETQYFGPGTRLLVL.